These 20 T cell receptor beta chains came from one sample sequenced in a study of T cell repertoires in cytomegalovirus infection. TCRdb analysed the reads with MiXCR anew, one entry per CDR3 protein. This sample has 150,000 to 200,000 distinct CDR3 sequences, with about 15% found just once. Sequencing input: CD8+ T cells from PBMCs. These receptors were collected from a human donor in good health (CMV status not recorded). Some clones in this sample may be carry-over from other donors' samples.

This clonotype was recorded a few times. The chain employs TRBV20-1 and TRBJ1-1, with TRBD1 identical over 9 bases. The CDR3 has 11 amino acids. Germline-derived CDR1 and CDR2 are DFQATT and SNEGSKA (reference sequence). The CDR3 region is CAGQGVTEAFF. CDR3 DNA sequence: TGCGCGGGACAGGGAGTAACTGAAGCTTTCTTT.

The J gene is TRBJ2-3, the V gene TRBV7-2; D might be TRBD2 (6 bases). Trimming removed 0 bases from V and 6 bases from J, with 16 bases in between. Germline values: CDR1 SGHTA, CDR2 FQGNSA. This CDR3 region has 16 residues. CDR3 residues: CASSLALRQRVDTQYF. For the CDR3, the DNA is TGTGCCAGCAGCTTAGCGCTTAGACAGCGGGTTGATACGCAGTATTTT.

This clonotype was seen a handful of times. The CDR3 reads CASSPDWGDEQYF. The DNA for the CDR3 is TGTGCCAGCAGCCCCGACTGGGGTGACGAGCAGTACTTC. J is TRBJ2-7 and V is TRBV12-3 or TRBV12-4, with unresolved D. V lost 6 bases and J lost 5, with 14 bases in between. The CDR3 is 13 residues long.

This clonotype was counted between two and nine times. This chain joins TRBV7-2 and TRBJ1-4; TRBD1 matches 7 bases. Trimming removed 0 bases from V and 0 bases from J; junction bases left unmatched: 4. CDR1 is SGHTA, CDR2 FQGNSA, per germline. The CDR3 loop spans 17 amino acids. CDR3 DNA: TGTGCCAGCAGCTTAGCGGGTCAGGGGGCAACTAATGAAAAACTGTTTTTT. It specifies CASSLAGQGATNEKLFF.

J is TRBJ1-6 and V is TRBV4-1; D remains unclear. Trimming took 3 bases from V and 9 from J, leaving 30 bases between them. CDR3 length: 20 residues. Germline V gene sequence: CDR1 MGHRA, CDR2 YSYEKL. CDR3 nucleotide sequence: TGCGCCAGCAGCCACCACCCCGACATCATAAGGGATCCGCGAGGTTCACCCCTCCACTTT. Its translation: CASSHHPDIIRDPRGSPLHF.

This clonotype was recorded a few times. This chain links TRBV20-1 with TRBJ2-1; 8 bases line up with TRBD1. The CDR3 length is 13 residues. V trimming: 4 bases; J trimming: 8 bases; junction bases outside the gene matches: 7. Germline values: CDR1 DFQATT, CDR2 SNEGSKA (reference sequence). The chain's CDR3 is CSATPGGPDEQFF. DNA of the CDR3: TGCAGTGCTACCCCAGGGGGCCCCGATGAGCAGTTCTTC.

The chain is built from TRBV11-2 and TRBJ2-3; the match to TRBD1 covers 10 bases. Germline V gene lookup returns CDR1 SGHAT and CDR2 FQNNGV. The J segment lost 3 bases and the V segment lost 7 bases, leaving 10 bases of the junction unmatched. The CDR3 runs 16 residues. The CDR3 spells CASIRSDRGRTDTQYF. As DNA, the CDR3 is TGTGCCAGCATACGATCGGACAGGGGGAGAACAGATACGCAGTATTTT.

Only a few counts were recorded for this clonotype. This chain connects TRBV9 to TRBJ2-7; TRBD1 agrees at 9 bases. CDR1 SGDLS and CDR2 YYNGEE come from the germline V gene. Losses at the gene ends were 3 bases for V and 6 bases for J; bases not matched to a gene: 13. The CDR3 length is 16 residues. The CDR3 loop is CASSASTGTGNAEQYF. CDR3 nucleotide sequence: TGTGCCAGCAGCGCTAGCACCGGGACAGGGAACGCCGAGCAGTACTTC. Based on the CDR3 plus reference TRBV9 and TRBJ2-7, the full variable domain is DSGVTQTPKHLITATGQRVTLRCSPRSGDLSVYWYQQSLDQGLQFLIQYYNGEERAKGNILERFSAQQFPDLHSELNLSSLELGDSALYFCASSASTGTGNAEQYFGPGTRLTVT.

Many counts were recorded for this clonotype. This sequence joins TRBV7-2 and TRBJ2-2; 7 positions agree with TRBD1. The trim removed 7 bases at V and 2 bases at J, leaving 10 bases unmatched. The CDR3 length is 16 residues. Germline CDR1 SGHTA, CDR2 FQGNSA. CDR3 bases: TGTGCCAGCACTACCCGACAGGGCGACAACACCGGGGAGCTGTTTTTT. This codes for CASTTRQGDNTGELFF.

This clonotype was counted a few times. DNA of the CDR3: TGTGCCAGCAGTTTATCGGAGACCTACAATGAGCAGTTCTTC. This translates into CASSLSETYNEQFF. The rearrangement links TRBV27 to TRBJ2-1, with D uncertain. CDR3 length equals 14 residues. The V end was cut by 0 bases, the J end by 2 bases, with 5 bases between. Per germline, CDR1 MNHEY and CDR2 SMNVEV (reference sequence).

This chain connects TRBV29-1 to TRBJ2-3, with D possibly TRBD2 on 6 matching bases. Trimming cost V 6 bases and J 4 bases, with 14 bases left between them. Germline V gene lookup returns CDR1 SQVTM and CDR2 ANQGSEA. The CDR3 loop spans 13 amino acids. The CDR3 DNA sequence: TGCAGCGTGGAGCCGGGAGCCTCAGATACGCAGTATTTT. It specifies CSVEPGASDTQYF.

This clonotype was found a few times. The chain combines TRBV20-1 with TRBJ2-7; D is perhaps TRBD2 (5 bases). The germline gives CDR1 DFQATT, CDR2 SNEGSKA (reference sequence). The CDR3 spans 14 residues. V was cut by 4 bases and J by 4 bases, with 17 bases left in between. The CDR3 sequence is CSATHSQRGYEQYF. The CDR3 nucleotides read TGCAGTGCTACCCATTCTCAAAGAGGGTACGAGCAGTACTTC.

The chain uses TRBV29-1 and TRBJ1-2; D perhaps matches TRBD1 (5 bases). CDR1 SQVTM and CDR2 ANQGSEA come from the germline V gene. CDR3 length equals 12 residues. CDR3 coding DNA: TGCACCCCCGGGCCGGGGCGCGGTGGCTACACCTTC. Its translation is CTPGPGRGGYTF.

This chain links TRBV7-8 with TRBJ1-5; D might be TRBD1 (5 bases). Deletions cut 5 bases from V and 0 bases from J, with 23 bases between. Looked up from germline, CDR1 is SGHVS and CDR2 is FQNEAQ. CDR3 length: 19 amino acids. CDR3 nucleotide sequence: TGTGCCAGCAGCCTTGACGGGACCGCAGCGGACTATAGCAATCAGCCCCAGCATTTT. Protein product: CASSLDGTAADYSNQPQHF.

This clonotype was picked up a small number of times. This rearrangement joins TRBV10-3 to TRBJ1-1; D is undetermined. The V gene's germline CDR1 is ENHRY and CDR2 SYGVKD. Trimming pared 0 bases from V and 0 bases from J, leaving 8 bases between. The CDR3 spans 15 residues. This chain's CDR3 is CAISESGNLNTEAFF. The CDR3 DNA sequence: TGTGCCATCAGTGAGTCGGGTAATTTGAACACTGAAGCTTTCTTT.

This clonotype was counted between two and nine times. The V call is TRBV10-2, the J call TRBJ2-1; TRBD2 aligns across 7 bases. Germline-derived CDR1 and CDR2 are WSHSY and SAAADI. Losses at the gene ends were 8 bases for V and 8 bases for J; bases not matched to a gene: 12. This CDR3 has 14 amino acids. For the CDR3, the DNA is TGCGCCAGCGGAGAAAGCGGGGCCAGGGATGAGCAGTTCTTC. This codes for CASGESGARDEQFF.

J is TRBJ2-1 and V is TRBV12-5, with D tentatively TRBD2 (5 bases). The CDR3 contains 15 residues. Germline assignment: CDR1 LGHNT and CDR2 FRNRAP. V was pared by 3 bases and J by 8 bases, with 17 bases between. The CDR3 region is CASGLSVDGSDEQFF. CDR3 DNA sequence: TGTGCTAGTGGTTTATCGGTCGATGGGAGTGATGAGCAGTTCTTC.

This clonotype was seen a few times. The CDR3 DNA is TGTGCCAGCAGCACCCGGGACAGATCATTTTGGACCCAGTACTTC. It specifies CASSTRDRSFWTQYF. This chain connects TRBV7-9 to TRBJ2-5, with 7 bases fitting TRBD1. CDR1 and CDR2 from the germline V gene are SEHNR and FQNEAQ (reference sequence). The CDR3 length is 15 residues. V was clipped by 5 bases and J by 7 bases; unmatched bases: 13.

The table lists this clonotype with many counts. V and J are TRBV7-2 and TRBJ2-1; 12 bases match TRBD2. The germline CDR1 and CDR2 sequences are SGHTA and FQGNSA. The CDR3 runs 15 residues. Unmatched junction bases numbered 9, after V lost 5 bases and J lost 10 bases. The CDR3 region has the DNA TGTGCCAGCAGCCCTACTAGCGGGGGGTCTGGCGAGCAGTTCTTC. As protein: CASSPTSGGSGEQFF.

In nucleotides, the CDR3 is TGCAGTGCTAAAGGACAGGGGGCTGAAGCTTTCTTT. This gives the protein CSAKGQGAEAFF. The chain joins TRBV20-1 to TRBJ1-1; 10 bases agree with TRBD1. The V gene's germline CDR1 is DFQATT and CDR2 SNEGSKA (reference sequence). The CDR3 is 12 amino acids. The trim removed 4 bases at V and 6 bases at J, leaving 2 bases unmatched.